A single sample gave rise to the 21 T cell receptor beta chains below, sequenced in a study of shared clonotypes between healthy human individuals. The table came from immunoSEQ multiplex PCR; TCRdb's copy has only in-frame clones and leaves some out. The sample lists under 650,000 clones; approximately 95% were seen once. Sequencing was performed on naive CD4+ T cells sorted from blood. Sample subset: CD45RA+ positively selected. All receptors derive from a woman under 40 in good health.

This clone has only one observation. The V call is TRBV30, the J call TRBJ1-5; TRBD1 might be the D (5 bases). The CDR3 extends over 15 amino acids. Germline CDR1 and CDR2: GTSNPN and SVGIG (reference sequence). The V end was cut by 1 base, the J end by 0 bases, with 10 bases between. CDR3 DNA sequence: TGTGCCTGGAGTGGGAAGGGGTATAGCAATCAGCCCCAGCATTTT. Translating gives CAWSGKGYSNQPQHF. Full variable domain (missing parts from reference TRBV30 and TRBJ1-5): SQTIHQWPATLVQPVGSPLSLECTVEGTSNPNLYWYRQAAGRGLQLLFYSVGIGQISSEVPQNLSASRPQDRQFILSSKKLLLSDSGFYLCAWSGKGYSNQPQHFGDGTRLSIL.

The rearrangement joins TRBV7-9 to TRBJ1-3, with D unresolved. Germline V gives CDR1 SEHNR, CDR2 FQNEAQ (reference sequence). Trimming shortened V by 6 bases and J by 4 bases, and 10 bases separated the two germline ends. The CDR3 covers 13 residues. DNA for the CDR3: TGTGCCAGCAGTTTGGGTGGAGGAAACACCATATATTTT. Translating it yields CASSLGGGNTIYF.

This clone was observed once. This sequence joins TRBV13 and TRBJ1-1; D is ambiguous. V shed 1 base and J shed 1 base, with 4 bases lying between them. Germline lookup yields CDR1 PRHDT and CDR2 FYEKMQ (reference sequence). This CDR3 contains 13 residues. The CDR3 sequence: CASSLEPNTEAFF. The CDR3 DNA sequence: TGTGCCAGCAGCTTAGAACCGAACACTGAAGCTTTCTTT. Filled out from reference TRBV13 and TRBJ1-1, the complete variable domain reads AAGVIQSPRHLIKEKRETATLKCYPIPRHDTVYWYQQGPGQDPQFLISFYEKMQSDKGSIPDRFSAQQFSDYHSELNMSSLELGDSALYFCASSLEPNTEAFFGQGTRLTVV.

This chain joins TRBV7-8 and TRBJ1-2, with 8 positions matching TRBD1. The CDR3 has 15 residues. The ends lost 3 bases at V and 4 bases at J; junction bases unmatched: 7. Germline CDR1 and CDR2: SGHVS and FQNEAQ. The CDR3 loop reads CASSFADRAGYGYTF. As DNA, the CDR3 is TGTGCCAGCAGCTTCGCGGACAGGGCCGGCTATGGCTACACCTTC.

Only one count was recorded for this clone. V is TRBV5-1 and J is TRBJ2-3; possible D gene TRBD2, 6 bases. Trimming removed 4 bases at V and 6 bases at J, with 9 bases between. The CDR3 loop spans 12 amino acids. Germline loops: CDR1 SGHRS, CDR2 YFSETQ. The CDR3 DNA is TGCGCCAGCAGCCCGGGACTGGATACGCAGTATTTT. It translates to CASSPGLDTQYF. The full variable domain, in which reference TRBV5-1 and TRBJ2-3 provide the parts outside the CDR3, is KAGVTQTPRYLIKTRGQQVTLSCSPISGHRSVSWYQQTPGQGLQFLFEYFSETQRNKGNFPGRFSGRQFSNSRSEMNVSTLELGDSALYLCASSPGLDTQYFGPGTRLTVL.

The rearrangement joins TRBV2 to TRBJ1-3; D is ambiguous. CDR3 length: 12 amino acids. The V and J ends lost 7 bases and 7 bases respectively, with 11 bases between them. In germline, CDR1 is SNHLY, CDR2 FYNNEI. CDR3 amino acids: CASTLLYNTIYF. The CDR3 DNA follows: TGTGCCAGCACTCTCCTCTACAACACCATATATTTT.

The chain recombines TRBV27 with TRBJ2-2; 10 bases line up with TRBD1. V was pared by 2 bases and J by 7 bases, with 7 bases of the junction left unmatched. Germline assignment: CDR1 MNHEY and CDR2 SMNVEV (reference sequence). This CDR3 contains 16 residues. The CDR3 bases are TGTGCCAGCAGTTTAATGGGGACAGGGGTGGGCGGGGAGCTGTTTTTT. This encodes CASSLMGTGVGGELFF.

V usage is TRBV2 and J usage is TRBJ2-1; 7 bases match TRBD2. This CDR3 is built from 14 residues. CDR1 is SNHLY and CDR2 is FYNNEI in the germline V gene. With V trimmed by 1 base and J by 4 bases, 1 base remained unmatched. In DNA, the CDR3 is TGTGCCAGCAGTGAAGGGGGAGGGTACAATGAGCAGTTCTTC. Amino acids: CASSEGGGYNEQFF.

V gene TRBV11-2 combines with J gene TRBJ2-1; D remains ambiguous. Trimming stripped 1 base from V and 8 bases from J, with 12 bases between. Germline V lookup: CDR1 SGHAT, CDR2 FQNNGV. This CDR3 is built from 14 residues. CDR3 sequence: CASSLGLGSDEQFF. The DNA of the CDR3 is TGTGCCAGCAGCTTAGGGTTAGGGTCGGATGAGCAGTTCTTC.

This clone was seen only once. The CDR3 protein is CATPRGFGETQYF. CDR3 sequence (DNA): TGTGCCACACCAAGAGGGTTTGGAGAGACCCAGTACTTC. The chain links TRBV6-1 to TRBJ2-5; possible D gene TRBD2, 5 bases. This CDR3 is 13 amino acids long. Germline CDR1 reads MNHNS; CDR2 reads SASEGT. The V and J ends lost 10 bases and 4 bases respectively, with 16 bases between them.

In nucleotides, the CDR3 is TGTGCCAGCAGCAGACTGTCCTACAATGAGCAGTTCTTC. Residues: CASSRLSYNEQFF. V and J are TRBV14 and TRBJ2-1, with D uncertain. Deletions cut 5 bases from V and 1 base from J, with 6 bases between. This CDR3 spans 13 amino acids. In germline, CDR1 is SGHDN, CDR2 FVKESK.

The genes are TRBV5-1 and TRBJ2-3, with D maybe TRBD2 (6 bases). Trimming took 3 bases from V and 1 from J, leaving 12 bases between them. Germline-derived CDR1 and CDR2 are SGHRS and YFSETQ. This CDR3 comprises 15 residues. The CDR3 DNA reads TGCGCCAGCAGCTCGGGGTCGGGGGGCACAGATACGCAGTATTTT. Translating it yields CASSSGSGGTDTQYF.

The V and J genes are TRBV7-9 and TRBJ2-6; 7 nucleotides agree with TRBD1. Germline V gives CDR1 SEHNR, CDR2 FQNEAQ (reference sequence). With V trimmed by 5 bases and J by 0 bases, 7 bases remained unmatched. This CDR3 has 17 residues. Here the CDR3 reads CASSRRGKPSGANVLTF. As DNA, the CDR3 is TGTGCCAGCAGCCGCAGGGGGAAACCCTCTGGGGCCAACGTCCTGACTTTC.

V usage is TRBV7-9 and J usage is TRBJ2-2; 7 nucleotides agree with TRBD2. The CDR3 loop spans 19 amino acids. The trim removed 6 bases at V and 2 bases at J, leaving 18 bases unmatched. Germline CDR1 is SEHNR and CDR2 is FQNEAQ (reference sequence). In DNA form, the CDR3 reads TGTGCCAGCAGAATCGCGACCCACTGGCTAGCGGAAAACACCGGGGAGCTGTTTTTT. This gives the protein CASRIATHWLAENTGELFF.

CDR3 nucleotides: TGCGCCAGCAGCCAAGAAGTGTCCAGGGGGGCAGGGGGCTTTGGCTACACCTTC. It encodes CASSQEVSRGAGGFGYTF. This chain uses TRBV4-1 with TRBJ1-2; 8 positions agree with TRBD1. Losses at the gene ends were 0 bases for V and 7 bases for J; bases not matched to a gene: 16. Germline lookup yields CDR1 MGHRA and CDR2 YSYEKL. The CDR3 extends over 18 amino acids.

This chain joins TRBV5-5 and TRBJ1-4; no firm D call. Germline CDR1 reads SGHKS; CDR2 reads YYEKEE (reference sequence). The CDR3 spans 15 residues. Trimming pared 1 base from V and 7 bases from J, leaving 14 bases between. The CDR3 protein is CASSLPGKGGEKLFF. As DNA, the CDR3 is TGTGCCAGCAGCTTGCCCGGGAAGGGTGGTGAAAAACTGTTTTTT.

The V gene is TRBV6-4, the J gene TRBJ2-6; D not resolved. The CDR3 sequence is 14 residues long. Germline lookup yields CDR1 MRHNA and CDR2 SNTAGT. Trimming cost V 4 bases and J 4 bases, with 8 bases left between them. As DNA, the CDR3 is TGTGCCAGCAGTGCCGGGTCCGGGGCCAACGTCCTGACTTTC. Its translation: CASSAGSGANVLTF.

The V and J genes are TRBV19 and TRBJ2-5; maybe TRBD2 (6 bases). V was clipped by 4 bases and J by 2 bases, with 11 bases between them. Germline CDR1 LNHDA, CDR2 SQIVND (reference sequence). This CDR3 has 14 residues. This CDR3 is CASSTRDYQETQYF. As DNA, the CDR3 is TGTGCCAGTAGTACGCGGGATTATCAAGAGACCCAGTACTTC.

This chain connects TRBV10-1 to TRBJ2-7; D is uncertain. The CDR3 is 13 residues long. The germline V gene has CDR1 WNHNN and CDR2 SYGVQD (reference sequence). The V end was cut by 0 bases, the J end by 6 bases, with 9 bases between. CDR3 protein: CASSESVPAEQYF. The DNA for the CDR3 is TGCGCCAGCAGTGAGTCAGTCCCCGCCGAGCAGTACTTC.

The gene calls are TRBV6-5 and TRBJ1-5, with TRBD1 matching 9 bases. J was trimmed by 7 bases and V by 7 bases; bases with no gene match: 8. Germline assignment: CDR1 MNHEY and CDR2 SVGAGI. The CDR3 loop spans 14 amino acids. CDR3 coding DNA: TGTGCCAGCAAAGAGGACAGGGGAGCCCAGCCCCAGCATTTT. This codes for CASKEDRGAQPQHF.

This chain connects TRBV6-6 to TRBJ1-2; 7 nucleotides match TRBD1. Germline CDR1 reads MNHNY; CDR2 reads SVGAGI (reference sequence). The CDR3 sequence is 15 residues long. The trim removed 6 bases at V and 2 bases at J, leaving 9 bases unmatched. This CDR3 is CASRQRTGINYGYTF. CDR3 nucleotides: TGTGCCAGCAGACAAAGGACAGGAATCAACTATGGCTACACCTTC.